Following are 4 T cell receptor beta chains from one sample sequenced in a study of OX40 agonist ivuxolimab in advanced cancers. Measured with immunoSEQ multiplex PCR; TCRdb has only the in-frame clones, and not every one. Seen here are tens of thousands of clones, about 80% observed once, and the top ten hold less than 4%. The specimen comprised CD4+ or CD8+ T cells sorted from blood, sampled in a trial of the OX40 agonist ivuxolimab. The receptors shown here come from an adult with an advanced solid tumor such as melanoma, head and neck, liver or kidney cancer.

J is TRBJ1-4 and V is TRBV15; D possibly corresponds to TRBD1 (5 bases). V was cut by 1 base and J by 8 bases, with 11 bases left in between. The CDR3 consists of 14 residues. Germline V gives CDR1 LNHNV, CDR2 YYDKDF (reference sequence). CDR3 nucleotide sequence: TGTGCCACCAGCAGAGCGGGGGTACGGGAAAAACTGTTTTTT. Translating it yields CATSRAGVREKLFF.

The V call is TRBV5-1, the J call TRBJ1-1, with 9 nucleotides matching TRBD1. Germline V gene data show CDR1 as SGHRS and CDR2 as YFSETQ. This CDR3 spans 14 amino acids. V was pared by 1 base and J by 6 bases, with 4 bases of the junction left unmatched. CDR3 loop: CASSLQGQGAEAFF. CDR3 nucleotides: TGCGCCAGCAGCTTGCAGGGACAGGGCGCTGAAGCTTTCTTT.

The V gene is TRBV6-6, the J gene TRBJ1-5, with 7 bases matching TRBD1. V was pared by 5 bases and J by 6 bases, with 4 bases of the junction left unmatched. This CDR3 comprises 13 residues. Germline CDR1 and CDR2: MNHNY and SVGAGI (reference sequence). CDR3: CASSQRQGQPQHF. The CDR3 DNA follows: TGTGCCAGCAGTCAAAGACAGGGTCAGCCCCAGCATTTT.

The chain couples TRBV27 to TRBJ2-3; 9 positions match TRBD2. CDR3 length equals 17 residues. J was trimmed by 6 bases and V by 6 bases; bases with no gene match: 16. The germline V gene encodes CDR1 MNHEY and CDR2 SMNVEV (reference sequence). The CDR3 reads CASSSPSRGGAGDTQYF. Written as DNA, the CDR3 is TGTGCCAGCAGCTCTCCTTCCCGCGGGGGGGCCGGGGATACGCAGTATTTT.